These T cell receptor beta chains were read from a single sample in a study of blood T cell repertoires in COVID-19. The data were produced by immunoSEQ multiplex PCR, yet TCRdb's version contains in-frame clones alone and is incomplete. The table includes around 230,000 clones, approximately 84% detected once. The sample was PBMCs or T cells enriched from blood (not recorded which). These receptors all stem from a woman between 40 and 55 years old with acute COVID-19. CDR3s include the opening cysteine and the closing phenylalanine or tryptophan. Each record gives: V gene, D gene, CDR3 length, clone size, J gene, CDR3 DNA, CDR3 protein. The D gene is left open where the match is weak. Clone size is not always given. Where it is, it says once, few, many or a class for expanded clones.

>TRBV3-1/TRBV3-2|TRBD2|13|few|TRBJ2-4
TGTGCCAGCAGCTCTGGACTAGGTGACATTCAGTACTTC
CASSSGLGDIQYF
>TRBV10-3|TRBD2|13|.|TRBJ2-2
TGTGCCTCAGGACTAGCGAACACCGGGGAGCTGTTTTTT
CASGLANTGELFF
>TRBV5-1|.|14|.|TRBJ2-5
TGCGCCAGCAGCTTGGCGCCAGGAAAAGAGACCCAGTACTTC
CASSLAPGKETQYF
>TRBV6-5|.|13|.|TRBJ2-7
TGTGCCAGCAGTCAGACAGCCTCCTACGAGCAGTACTTC
CASSQTASYEQYF
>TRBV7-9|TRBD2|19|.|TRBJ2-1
TGTGCCAGCAGCTTAGTAACGGGACTAGCGGAATTCTCCTACAATGAGCAGTTCTTC
CASSLVTGLAEFSYNEQFF
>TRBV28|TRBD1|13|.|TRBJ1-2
TGTGCCAGCAGAGGTGACAGGGTATATGGCTACACCTTC
CASRGDRVYGYTF
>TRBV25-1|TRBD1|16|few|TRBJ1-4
TGTGCCAGCAGTGAAGGGACAGGGGCAACTAATGAAAAACTGTTTTTT
CASSEGTGATNEKLFF
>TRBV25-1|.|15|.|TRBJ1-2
TGTGCCAGCAGTGAAGAGGAGGACCCCATCTATGGCTACACCTTC
CASSEEEDPIYGYTF
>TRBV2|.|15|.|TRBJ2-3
TGTGCCAGCACCGTAGGGCAGGGGAGTGCAGATACGCAGTATTTT
CASTVGQGSADTQYF
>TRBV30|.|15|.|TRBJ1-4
TGTGCCTGGAGTGCGACGTTTGGAGCGGATGAAAAACTGTTTTTT
CAWSATFGADEKLFF
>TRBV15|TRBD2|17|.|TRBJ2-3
TGTGCCACCAGCAGAGAGGCTAGCGGGAGTTTTGGGGATACGCAGTATTTT
CATSREASGSFGDTQYF
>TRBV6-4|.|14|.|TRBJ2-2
TGTGCCAGCAGCGCCTACCTGAACACCGGGGAGCTGTTTTTT
CASSAYLNTGELFF
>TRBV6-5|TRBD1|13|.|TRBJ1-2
TGTGCAGGAACAGGGGGGACCAGCTATGGCTACACCTTC
CAGTGGTSYGYTF
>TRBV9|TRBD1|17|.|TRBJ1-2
TGTGCCAGCAGCGCCCCCAGAGGGGGACAGGGAAGGGTTGGCTACACCTTC
CASSAPRGGQGRVGYTF
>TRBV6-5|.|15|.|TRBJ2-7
TGTGCCAGCAGTTACTACGGGAGTCTCGGGGCCGAGCAGTACTTC
CASSYYGSLGAEQYF
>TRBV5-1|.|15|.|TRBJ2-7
TGCGCCAGCGCCAAACTAGCCTCGGACTCCTACGAGCAGTACTTC
CASAKLASDSYEQYF
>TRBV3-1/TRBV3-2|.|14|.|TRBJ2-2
TGTGCCAGCAGCCCCGACCAGCGACTAGGGGAGCTGTTTTTT
CASSPDQRLGELFF
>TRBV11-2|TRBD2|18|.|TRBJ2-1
TGTGCCAGCAGCCTCCATGCAGCTAGCGGGTATTCCTACAATGAGCAGTTCTTC
CASSLHAASGYSYNEQFF
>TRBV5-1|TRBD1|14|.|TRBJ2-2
TGCGCCAGCAACAGGGGCGGAAACACCGGGGAGCTGTTTTTT
CASNRGGNTGELFF
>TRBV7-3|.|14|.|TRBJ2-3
TGTGCCAGCAGCTCGGGACTCTTCACAGATACGCAGTATTTT
CASSSGLFTDTQYF
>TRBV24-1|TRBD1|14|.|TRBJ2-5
TGTGCCACCAGTGACACGACAGGGCGAGAGACCCAGTACTTC
CATSDTTGRETQYF
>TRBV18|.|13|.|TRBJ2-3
TGTGCCAGCTCACCTACCGGGGGAGATACGCAGTATTTT
CASSPTGGDTQYF
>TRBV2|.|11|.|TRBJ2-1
TGTGCCAGCACAGACTACGGGGAGCAGTTCTTC
CASTDYGEQFF
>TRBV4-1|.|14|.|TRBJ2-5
TGCGCCAGCAGCCAAGCGGGTCAGCAAGAGACCCAGTACTTC
CASSQAGQQETQYF
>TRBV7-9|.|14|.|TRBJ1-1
TGTGCCAGCAGCGGCCGAACAGGGATCACTGAAGCTTTCTTT
CASSGRTGITEAFF
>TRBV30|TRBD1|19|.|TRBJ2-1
TGTGCCTGGGAACCGGGACAGGATAGGGCCCGAAGCTCCTACAATGAGCAGTTCTTC
CAWEPGQDRARSSYNEQFF
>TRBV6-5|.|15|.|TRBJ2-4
TGTGCCAGCAGTCGACGGGACAGCGGGAAAAACATTCAGTACTTC
CASSRRDSGKNIQYF
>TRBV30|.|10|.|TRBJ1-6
TGTGCCCCCGATAATTCACCCCTCCACTTT
CAPDNSPLHF
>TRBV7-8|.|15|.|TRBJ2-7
TGTGCCAGCAGCTTATTCCCAGAGGATTCCTACGAGCAGTACTTC
CASSLFPEDSYEQYF
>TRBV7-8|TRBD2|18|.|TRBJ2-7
TGTGCCAGCAGCAGGACTAGCGGGAGTCTTCGGAGCTCCTACGAGCAGTACTTC
CASSRTSGSLRSSYEQYF
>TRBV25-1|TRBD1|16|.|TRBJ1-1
TGTGCCAGCAGTGACCAAAGGGGACAGGGATCTACTGAAGCTTTCTTT
CASSDQRGQGSTEAFF
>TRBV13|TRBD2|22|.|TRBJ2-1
TGTGCCAGCAGCTTAGCACCCAAGACTAGCGGGAGGGTCGGCGTTCGTTACAATGAGCAGTTCTTC
CASSLAPKTSGRVGVRYNEQFF
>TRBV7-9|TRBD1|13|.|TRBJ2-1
TGTGCCAGCAGCTCACAGGGGCCACTTGAGCAGTTCTTC
CASSSQGPLEQFF
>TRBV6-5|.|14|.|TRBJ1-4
TGTGCCAGCAGTTCTCACCTGACAGATGAAAAACTGTTTTTT
CASSSHLTDEKLFF
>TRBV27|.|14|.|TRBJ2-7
TGTGCCAGCAGACCGGGACTTGCGTCCTACGAGCAGTACTTC
CASRPGLASYEQYF
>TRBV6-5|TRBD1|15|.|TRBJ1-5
TGTGCCAGCAGCCCAAGACAGGGGAGTTGGCAGCCCCAGCATTTT
CASSPRQGSWQPQHF
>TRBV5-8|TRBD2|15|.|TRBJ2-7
TGTGCCAGCAGCTCGACTAGCGGAGAAACCTACGAGCAGTACTTC
CASSSTSGETYEQYF
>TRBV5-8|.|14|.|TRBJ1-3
TGTGCCAGCAGCCGAACCGGGTTTGGAAACACCATATATTTT
CASSRTGFGNTIYF
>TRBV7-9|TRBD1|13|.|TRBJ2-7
TGTGCCAGCAGCCTACAGGGGGGCAACGAGCAGTACTTC
CASSLQGGNEQYF
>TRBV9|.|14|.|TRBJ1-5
TGTGCCAGCAGCGTGGCGTCAGGGGTTCAGCCCCAGCATTTT
CASSVASGVQPQHF
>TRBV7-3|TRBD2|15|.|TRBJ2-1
TGTGCCAGCAGCTTATCTAGCGGGACAGCGTATGAGCAGTTCTTC
CASSLSSGTAYEQFF
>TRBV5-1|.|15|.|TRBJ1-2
TGCGCCAGCAGCTTGACAAGAGACTCCAAGCAGCACTACACCTTC
CASSLTRDSKQHYTF
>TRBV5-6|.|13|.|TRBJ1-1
TGTGCCAGCAGCCCGATATTCGGCACTGAAGCTTTCTTT
CASSPIFGTEAFF
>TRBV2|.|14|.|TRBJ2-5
TGTGCCAGCGTGAGCGGACCCCTGGGGGAGACCCAGTACTTC
CASVSGPLGETQYF
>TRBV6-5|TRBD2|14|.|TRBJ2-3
TGTGCCAGCAGGTCGGGACTAGCTGGAGATACGCAGTATTTT
CASRSGLAGDTQYF
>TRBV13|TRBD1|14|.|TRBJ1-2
TGTGCCAGCAGCACGCCACAGGGGGCGCGGGGCTACACCTTC
CASSTPQGARGYTF
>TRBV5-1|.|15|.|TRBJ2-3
TGCGCCAGCAGCTTGGTTCGTGAGCGTACAGATACGCAGTATTTT
CASSLVRERTDTQYF
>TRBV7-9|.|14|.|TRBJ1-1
TGTGCCAGCAGCTCGATGGGACAGAACACTGAAGCTTTCTTT
CASSSMGQNTEAFF